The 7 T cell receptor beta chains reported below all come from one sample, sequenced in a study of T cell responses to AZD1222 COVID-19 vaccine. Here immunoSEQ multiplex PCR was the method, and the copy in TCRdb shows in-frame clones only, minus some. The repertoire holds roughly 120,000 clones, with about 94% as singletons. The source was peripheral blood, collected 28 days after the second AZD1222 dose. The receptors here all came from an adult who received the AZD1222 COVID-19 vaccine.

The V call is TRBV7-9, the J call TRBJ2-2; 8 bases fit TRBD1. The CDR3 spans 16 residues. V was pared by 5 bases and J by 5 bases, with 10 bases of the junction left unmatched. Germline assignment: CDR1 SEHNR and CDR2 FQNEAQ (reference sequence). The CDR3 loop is CASSIRGRGDTGELFF. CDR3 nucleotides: TGTGCCAGCAGCATCAGGGGGCGCGGGGATACCGGGGAGCTGTTTTTT.

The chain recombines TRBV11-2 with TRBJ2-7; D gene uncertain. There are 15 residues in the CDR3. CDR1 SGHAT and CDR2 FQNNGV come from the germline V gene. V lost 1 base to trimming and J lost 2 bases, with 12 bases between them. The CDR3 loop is CASSLALLKAYEQYF. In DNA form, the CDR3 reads TGTGCCAGCAGCTTAGCCCTCCTCAAGGCCTACGAGCAGTACTTC.

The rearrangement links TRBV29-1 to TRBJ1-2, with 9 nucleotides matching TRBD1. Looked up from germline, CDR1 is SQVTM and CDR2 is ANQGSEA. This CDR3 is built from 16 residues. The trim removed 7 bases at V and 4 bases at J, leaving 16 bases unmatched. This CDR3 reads CSATGGGNPQSYGYTF. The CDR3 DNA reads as TGCAGCGCTACAGGGGGCGGTAATCCCCAAAGCTATGGCTACACCTTC. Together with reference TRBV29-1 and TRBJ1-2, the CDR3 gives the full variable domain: SAVISQKPSRDICQRGTSLTIQCQVDSQVTMMFWYRQQPGQSLTLIATANQGSEATYESGFVIDKFPISRPNLTFSTLTVSNMSPEDSSIYLCSATGGGNPQSYGYTFGSGTRLTVV.

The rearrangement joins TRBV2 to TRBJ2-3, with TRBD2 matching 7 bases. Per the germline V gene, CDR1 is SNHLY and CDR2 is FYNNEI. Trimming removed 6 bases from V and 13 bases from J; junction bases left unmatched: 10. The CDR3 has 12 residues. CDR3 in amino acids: CASRAQGGRKYF. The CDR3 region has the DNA TGTGCCAGCAGGGCCCAGGGCGGGAGAAAGTATTTT.

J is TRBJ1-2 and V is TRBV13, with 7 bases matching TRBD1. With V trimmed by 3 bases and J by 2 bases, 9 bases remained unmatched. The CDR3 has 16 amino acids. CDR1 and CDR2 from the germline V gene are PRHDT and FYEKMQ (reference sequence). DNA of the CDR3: TGTGCCAGCAGCTTGGGAGACAGGGCCGCGAACTATGGCTACACCTTC. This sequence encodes CASSLGDRAANYGYTF.

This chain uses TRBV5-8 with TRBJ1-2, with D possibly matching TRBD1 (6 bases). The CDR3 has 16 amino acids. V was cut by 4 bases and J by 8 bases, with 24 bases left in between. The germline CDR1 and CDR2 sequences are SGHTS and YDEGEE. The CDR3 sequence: CASSPGYGTTMDGYTF. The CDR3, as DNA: TGTGCCAGCAGCCCGGGGTACGGGACAACTATGGACGGCTACACCTTC.

The CDR3 is CASSSGLANYGYTF. The CDR3 bases are TGTGCCAGTAGTTCAGGATTAGCTAACTATGGCTACACCTTC. The gene calls are TRBV19 and TRBJ1-2; D is ambiguous. The V gene's germline CDR1 is LNHDA and CDR2 SQIVND (reference sequence). This CDR3 is 14 amino acids long. Trimming stripped 5 bases from V and 0 bases from J, with 10 bases between.